The 6 T cell receptor beta chains below come from one sample, sequenced in a study of CD8+ T cells in alopecia areata. Sequencing relied on a cDNA template that was reverse transcribed from extracted RNA. Clones were read by immunoSEQ multiplex PCR, and TCRdb kept only the in-frame ones, dropping some. The data contain about 34,000 clones, less than 70% of them singletons. The sample consisted of NKG2D-high CD8+ T cells sorted from blood. The source is a human donor with alopecia areata.

The genes are TRBV27 and TRBJ2-1, with 9 bases matching TRBD1. Germline loops: CDR1 MNHEY, CDR2 SMNVEV (reference sequence). The junction had 5 bases not matched to a gene; V was cut back by 4 bases and J by 7 bases. This CDR3 has 14 amino acids. CDR3 protein: CASSSGTGINEQFF. The CDR3 coding sequence is TGTGCCAGCAGTTCCGGGACAGGGATAAATGAGCAGTTCTTC.

This clone was seen a handful of times. This rearrangement joins TRBV7-6 to TRBJ2-1; no reliable D call. CDR3 size: 13 residues. V shed 1 base and J shed 5 bases, with 6 bases lying between them. The V gene's germline CDR1 is SGHVS and CDR2 FNYEAQ. CDR3 sequence (DNA): TGTGCCAGCAGCTTAGACCTGAACAATGAGCAGTTCTTC. Translated, it gives CASSLDLNNEQFF.

A word on this clone: At one end, the junction sequence differs from germline, possibly due to a read error. The chain has TRBV18 and TRBJ2-3; 10 positions agree with TRBD2. There are 16 residues in the CDR3. Germline CDR1 is KGHSH and CDR2 is LQKENI. Here the CDR3 reads CASSPDSGRSRDTQYF. CDR3 nucleotide sequence: TGTGCCAGCTCACCAGATAGCGGGAGGAGCAGAGATACGCAGTATTTT.

The genes are TRBV19 and TRBJ1-5; D unresolved. CDR1 is LNHDA and CDR2 is SQIVND in the germline V gene (reference sequence). V lost 9 bases and J 4 bases, leaving 22 bases between the germline ends. This CDR3 is 16 amino acids long. The CDR3 loop is CASRSRDTDLNQPQHF. The CDR3 DNA sequence: TGTGCCAGCCGCTCCCGCGACACGGACCTTAATCAGCCCCAGCATTTT.

This chain links TRBV7-2 with TRBJ2-3; D ambiguous. The CDR3 runs 12 residues. V shed 6 bases and J shed 3 bases, with 7 bases lying between them. The V gene's germline CDR1 is SGHTA and CDR2 FQGNSA. The CDR3 loop is CASRDPTDTQYF. DNA for the CDR3: TGTGCCAGCAGGGACCCAACAGATACGCAGTATTTT.

The chain combines TRBV27 with TRBJ2-7; D gene ambiguous. CDR3 size: 11 residues. V dropped 2 bases and J dropped 5 bases, with 4 bases sitting between them. Germline-derived CDR1 and CDR2 are MNHEY and SMNVEV (reference sequence). CDR3 region: CASSLKDEQYF. DNA for the CDR3: TGTGCCAGCAGTTTAAAGGACGAGCAGTACTTC.